A single sample gave rise to the 16 T cell receptor beta chains below, sequenced in a study of OX40 agonist ivuxolimab in advanced cancers. The protocol was immunoSEQ multiplex PCR, while the TCRdb copy is restricted to in-frame clones and leaves out a portion. The sample contains about 64,000 clones, around 88% of which appear only once. Sequencing was performed on CD4+ or CD8+ T cells sorted from blood, taken in a trial of the OX40 agonist ivuxolimab. All receptors derive from an adult with an advanced solid tumor such as melanoma, head and neck, liver or kidney cancer.

This sequence joins TRBV12-5 and TRBJ2-1; 13 bases are a match to TRBD2. This CDR3 is 15 amino acids long. With V trimmed by 6 bases and J by 10 bases, 9 bases remained unmatched. Germline V gene data show CDR1 as LGHNT and CDR2 as FRNRAP. The CDR3, as DNA: TGTGCTAGTGGCCCGGGACTAGCGGGATCATGGGAGCAGTTCTTC. It codes for CASGPGLAGSWEQFF.

This clone was observed a handful of times. The chain's CDR3 is CASSQDFGSLPREQFF. In nucleotides, the CDR3 is TGTGCCAGCAGCCAAGACTTCGGCTCCCTTCCAAGAGAGCAGTTCTTC. The gene calls are TRBV4-2 and TRBJ2-1; no definite D call. Germline-derived CDR1 and CDR2 are LGHNA and YNFKEQ. The CDR3 sequence is 16 residues long. Trimming cost V 0 bases and J 10 bases, with 19 bases left between them.

J is TRBJ2-7 and V is TRBV6-5; D not certain. Between the trimmed V and J ends, which lost 2 bases and 11 bases, there was a span of 10 bases. Germline V gene data show CDR1 as MNHEY and CDR2 as SVGAGI. This CDR3 has 11 residues. Written as DNA, the CDR3 is TGTGCCAGCAGTTACATGGGCTCGGAGTACTTC. It yields the protein CASSYMGSEYF.

The V call is TRBV18, the J call TRBJ1-4; D not certain. The CDR3 totals 15 residues. V was trimmed by 0 bases and J by 3 bases, leaving 8 bases between them. Germline V gene lookup returns CDR1 KGHSH and CDR2 LQKENI. Written as DNA, the CDR3 is TGTGCCAGCTCACCACCGAACAGTCCTAATGAAAAACTGTTTTTT. Encoded protein: CASSPPNSPNEKLFF.

The rearrangement links TRBV27 to TRBJ2-1; 13 nucleotides match TRBD2. This CDR3 spans 16 amino acids. Losses at the gene ends were 6 bases for V and 2 bases for J; bases not matched to a gene: 4. Germline CDR1 reads MNHEY; CDR2 reads SMNVEV (reference sequence). The DNA for the CDR3 is TGTGCCAGCAGCTTACTAGCGGGAGGGCCCTACAATGAGCAGTTCTTC. Amino acids: CASSLLAGGPYNEQFF.

This chain links TRBV18 with TRBJ2-2; 14 positions agree with TRBD2. With V trimmed by 6 bases and J by 6 bases, 3 bases remained unmatched. The CDR3 covers 15 residues. Per germline, CDR1 KGHSH and CDR2 LQKENI. In DNA form, the CDR3 reads TGTGCCAGCTCGCCGGGACTAGCGGGAGCCGGGGAGCTGTTTTTT. This sequence encodes CASSPGLAGAGELFF.

V is TRBV5-1 and J is TRBJ1-2, with a possible D match to TRBD1 (5 bases). CDR3 length: 15 residues. V was clipped by 4 bases and J by 2 bases, with 15 bases between them. The germline V gene encodes CDR1 SGHRS and CDR2 YFSETQ. CDR3 DNA sequence: TGCGCCAGCAGCCCGGGGCCGGGGGGAAACTATGGCTACACCTTC. Its translation is CASSPGPGGNYGYTF.

The V and J genes are TRBV15 and TRBJ2-5, with D hard to call. Germline values: CDR1 LNHNV, CDR2 YYDKDF (reference sequence). Trimming shortened V by 1 base and J by 1 base, and 7 bases separated the two germline ends. This CDR3 is built from 14 residues. CDR3 loop: CATSRAGTQETQYF. The CDR3 DNA reads as TGTGCCACCAGCAGAGCGGGCACCCAAGAGACCCAGTACTTC.

The CDR3: CASSKLAGPVNEQFF. The CDR3 nucleotides are TGTGCCAGTAGTAAACTAGCGGGTCCCGTAAATGAGCAGTTCTTC. The chain recombines TRBV19 with TRBJ2-1; the match to TRBD2 covers 9 bases. V was pared by 4 bases and J by 7 bases, with 8 bases of the junction left unmatched. CDR1 is LNHDA and CDR2 is SQIVND in the germline V gene (reference sequence). The CDR3 is made up of 15 amino acids.

Here the CDR3 DNA reads TGTGCCAGCAGCTTCAGTAGCACAGATACGCAGTATTTT. Amino acids: CASSFSSTDTQYF. The chain employs TRBV7-9 and TRBJ2-3; D is unresolved. This CDR3 has 13 residues. The V gene lost 3 bases and the J gene lost 0 bases, with 4 bases spanning the gap. Germline lookup yields CDR1 SEHNR and CDR2 FQNEAQ (reference sequence). Complete variable domain (other parts from reference TRBV7-9 and TRBJ2-3): DTGVSQNPRHKITKRGQNVTFRCDPISEHNRLYWYRQTLGQGPEFLTYFQNEAQLEKSRLLSDRFSAERPKGSFSTLEIQRTEQGDSAMYLCASSFSSTDTQYFGPGTRLTVL.

This rearrangement joins TRBV23-1 to TRBJ2-1, with 10 nucleotides matching TRBD2. TRBV23-1 is placed among ORFs of uncertain function. The junction had 10 bases not matched to a gene; V was cut back by 0 bases and J by 2 bases. The CDR3 covers 19 residues. The CDR3: CASSQSVEREGHTYNEQFF. The CDR3 DNA follows: TGCGCCAGCAGTCAATCGGTCGAGCGGGAGGGCCATACCTACAATGAGCAGTTCTTC.

This clone is a singleton in its sample. The chain links TRBV18 to TRBJ2-7; 8 bases align to TRBD1. This CDR3 spans 14 amino acids. With 5 bases clipped from V and 0 bases from J, the junction kept 3 bases outside the gene matches. The germline V gene encodes CDR1 KGHSH and CDR2 LQKENI. DNA of the CDR3: TGTGCCAGCTCAACCGGGACAGGCTCCTACGAGCAGTACTTC. Residues: CASSTGTGSYEQYF. The full variable domain, in which reference TRBV18 and TRBJ2-7 provide the parts outside the CDR3, is NAGVMQNPRHLVRRRGQEARLRCSPMKGHSHVYWYRQLPEEGLKFMVYLQKENIIDESGMPKERFSAEFPKEGPSILRIQQVVRGDSAAYFCASSTGTGSYEQYFGPGTRLTVT.

The V gene is TRBV18, the J gene TRBJ1-3, with D uncertain. Germline CDR1 is KGHSH and CDR2 is LQKENI. This CDR3 spans 13 amino acids. V shed 0 bases and J shed 0 bases, with 0 bases lying between them. The CDR3 reads CASSPPSGNTIYF. In DNA, the CDR3 is TGTGCCAGCTCACCACCCTCTGGAAACACCATATATTTT.

In this sample, this clone turned up a few times. The J gene is TRBJ2-7, the V gene TRBV6-5; a weak D match, TRBD2 (5 bases). Germline V gene data show CDR1 as MNHEY and CDR2 as SVGAGI. With 0 bases removed from V and 2 bases from J, the gap between germline ends came to 11 bases. The CDR3 is 15 amino acids. CDR3 residues: CASSYSWLAPYEQYF. The CDR3 DNA sequence: TGTGCCAGCAGTTACTCGTGGCTAGCTCCCTACGAGCAGTACTTC.

This chain uses TRBV1 with TRBJ1-1. TRBV1 is an annotated pseudogene. This CDR3 region has 12 residues. This CDR3 is CTSSQAGREAFF. The CDR3 DNA is TGCACCAGCAGCCAAGCGGGCAGGGAAGCTTTCTTT.

This chain joins TRBV2 and TRBJ1-6, with TRBD1 identical over 7 bases. V lost 6 bases to trimming and J lost 9 bases; unmatched junction nucleotides: 8. The CDR3 totals 14 residues. Germline values: CDR1 SNHLY, CDR2 FYNNEI. DNA of the CDR3: TGTGCCAGCAGGGAGACAGGGAGGGTTTCACCCCTCCACTTT. Its protein is CASRETGRVSPLHF.